These 30 T cell receptor beta chains originate from one sample sequenced in a study of T cells in tuberculosis. The table came from immunoSEQ multiplex PCR; TCRdb's copy has only in-frame clones and leaves some out. The data show 30,000 or so clones, with 90% seen just once and about 6.5% held by the top ten. Material for sequencing was PBMCs. Every receptor here comes from a donor between 10 and 35 years old with latent tuberculosis or without tuberculosis infection.

This clone was seen just once. The V gene is TRBV14, the J gene TRBJ2-7, with 8 bases lining up with TRBD2. J was trimmed by 4 bases and V by 4 bases; bases with no gene match: 9. The CDR3 runs 15 residues. Germline CDR1 and CDR2: SGHDN and FVKESK. The CDR3 loop is CASSPGLGWGYEQYF. The CDR3 DNA is TGTGCCAGCAGCCCGGGACTAGGGTGGGGTTACGAGCAGTACTTC.

The rearrangement uses TRBV2 and TRBJ2-7, with 8 bases that match TRBD1. There are 16 residues in the CDR3. After removal of 5 bases from V and 5 bases from J, the junction contained 14 bases not matched to a gene. Germline values: CDR1 SNHLY, CDR2 FYNNEI. The CDR3 DNA sequence: TGTGCCAGCAGTATACGGCCGGACAGGGTGGTCGACGAGCAGTACTTC. Its protein is CASSIRPDRVVDEQYF.

The J gene is TRBJ2-1, the V gene TRBV19; TRBD2 matches at 10 bases. The ends lost 4 bases at V and 7 bases at J; junction bases unmatched: 13. The CDR3 runs to 17 residues. The V gene's germline CDR1 is LNHDA and CDR2 SQIVND (reference sequence). The CDR3 region is CASSKPPGLALGNEQFF. DNA of the CDR3: TGTGCCAGTAGTAAGCCACCGGGACTAGCGCTGGGGAATGAGCAGTTCTTC.

This rearrangement joins TRBV11-3 to TRBJ2-7; 11 bases align to TRBD1. The CDR3 totals 14 residues. V was clipped by 5 bases and J by 5 bases; unmatched bases: 5. Germline CDR1 reads SGHNT; CDR2 reads YENEEA. The CDR3 reads CASSGTGGTNEQYF. CDR3 sequence (DNA): TGTGCCAGCAGCGGGACAGGGGGTACAAACGAGCAGTACTTC.

The chain recombines TRBV4-1 with TRBJ1-2; 7 bases map to TRBD1. CDR3 length: 12 amino acids. The J segment lost 12 bases and the V segment lost 3 bases, leaving 7 bases of the junction unmatched. Germline CDR1 is MGHRA and CDR2 is YSYEKL. CDR3 amino acids: CASSQTGSLHTF. The CDR3 region has the DNA TGCGCCAGCAGCCAGACAGGGAGTCTCCACACCTTC.

V gene TRBV10-3 combines with J gene TRBJ2-7; 7 positions match TRBD1. The CDR3 is made up of 13 amino acids. Germline V gives CDR1 ENHRY, CDR2 SYGVKD. Losses at the gene ends were 9 bases for V and 4 bases for J; bases not matched to a gene: 9. CDR3 residues: CAISGTDQYEQYF. As DNA, the CDR3 is TGTGCCATTTCCGGGACAGATCAATACGAGCAGTACTTC.

V and J are TRBV4-3 and TRBJ1-1; TRBD1 is a possible D gene (6 bases). This CDR3 is 14 amino acids long. V lost 0 bases to trimming and J lost 8 bases, with 13 bases between them. From germline, CDR1 is LGHNA and CDR2 YSLEER. This CDR3 reads CASSQDLRQGEAFF. CDR3 bases: TGCGCCAGCAGCCAAGATCTACGGCAGGGGGAAGCTTTCTTT.

The rearrangement links TRBV2 to TRBJ1-5; no definite D call. CDR3 length: 16 residues. V lost 3 bases and J 0 bases, leaving 12 bases between the germline ends. Germline V gene lookup returns CDR1 SNHLY and CDR2 FYNNEI. In DNA form, the CDR3 reads TGTGCCAGCAGTGAGAGGGTAGCATATAGCAATCAGCCCCAGCATTTT. Translated: CASSERVAYSNQPQHF.

The rearrangement joins TRBV6-1 to TRBJ2-7; D is possibly TRBD2 (7 bases). This CDR3 contains 13 residues. The germline V and J ends were trimmed by 7 bases and 6 bases, with 16 bases remaining between them. Germline lookup yields CDR1 MNHNS and CDR2 SASEGT. The CDR3 sequence: CASKGGGPSEQYF. CDR3 coding DNA: TGTGCCAGCAAGGGGGGGGGCCCCTCCGAGCAGTACTTC.

The chain combines TRBV6-4 with TRBJ1-1; 7 positions agree with TRBD1. Germline values: CDR1 MRHNA, CDR2 SNTAGT. This CDR3 is built from 14 residues. V dropped 4 bases and J dropped 1; count of bases not matched to a gene: 3. The CDR3 here is CASSVGTANTEAFF. The CDR3 bases are TGTGCCAGCAGTGTCGGGACAGCGAACACTGAAGCTTTCTTT.

The V and J genes are TRBV2 and TRBJ2-3; 9 bases fit TRBD2. The CDR3 is 18 amino acids. Per germline, CDR1 SNHLY and CDR2 FYNNEI. Unmatched junction bases numbered 15, after V lost 5 bases and J lost 3 bases. The CDR3 here is CASSPRFGAGGWTDTQYF. Written as DNA, the CDR3 is TGTGCCAGCAGTCCCCGGTTCGGCGCGGGGGGGTGGACAGATACGCAGTATTTT.

The chain recombines TRBV25-1 with TRBJ1-4; perhaps TRBD1 as D (5 bases). Germline CDR1 reads MGHDK; CDR2 reads SYGVNS. This CDR3 has 14 amino acids. With 1 base removed from V and 5 bases from J, the gap between germline ends came to 8 bases. CDR3 amino acids: CASSESGGNEKLFF. The DNA for the CDR3 is TGTGCCAGCAGTGAATCGGGGGGGAATGAAAAACTGTTTTTT.

This clone was counted a few times. CDR3 sequence reads: CATQDGNSPLHF. The CDR3, as DNA: TGCGCCACGCAGGATGGGAATTCACCCCTCCACTTT. This chain uses TRBV10-2 with TRBJ1-6; the D is unclear. Trimming left V 10 bases short and J 7 bases short, with 11 bases between. The CDR3 consists of 12 residues. Germline CDR1 reads WSHSY; CDR2 reads SAAADI.

The count of this clone is one. The chain links TRBV7-9 to TRBJ1-1; no clear D. Germline V gene sequence: CDR1 SEHNR, CDR2 FQNEAQ (reference sequence). The V end lost 5 bases, the J end lost 8 bases, and 18 bases lay between the germline ends. The CDR3 is 14 amino acids. CDR3 DNA: TGTGCCAGCAGCCCCCTCAGGACCGGGAGAGAAGCTTTCTTT. This gives the protein CASSPLRTGREAFF.

The chain couples TRBV2 to TRBJ1-3; no clear D. Germline-derived CDR1 and CDR2 are SNHLY and FYNNEI. The CDR3 is 14 residues long. Trimming took 6 bases from V and 0 from J, leaving 9 bases between them. The CDR3 protein is CASRGGDSGNTIYF. CDR3 sequence (DNA): TGTGCCAGCAGGGGCGGGGACTCTGGAAACACCATATATTTT.

In this sample, this clone is medium-sized (0.01 to 0.1%). The V gene is TRBV15, the J gene TRBJ2-6; D is possibly TRBD1 (6 bases). Germline V gene data show CDR1 as LNHNV and CDR2 as YYDKDF (reference sequence). Trimming stripped 5 bases from V and 0 bases from J, with 11 bases between. This CDR3 has 16 residues. CDR3 coding DNA: TGTGCCACCAGCGAACAGGGCGGCTCTGGGGCCAACGTCCTGACTTTC. This gives the protein CATSEQGGSGANVLTF.

The rearrangement uses TRBV2 and TRBJ1-1; 11 bases fit TRBD1. Germline lookup yields CDR1 SNHLY and CDR2 FYNNEI. The V gene end was trimmed by 7 bases and the J gene end by 3 bases; junction bases not matched to a gene: 10. This CDR3 is built from 16 residues. The CDR3 DNA is TGTGCCAGCACCGGACAGGGGGCTCGGGAGTACACTGAAGCTTTCTTT. This codes for CASTGQGAREYTEAFF. Based on the CDR3 plus reference TRBV2 and TRBJ1-1, the full variable domain is EPEVTQTPSHQVTQMGQEVILRCVPISNHLYFYWYRQILGQKVEFLVSFYNNEISEKSEIFDDQFSVERPDGSNFTLKIRSTKLEDSAMYFCASTGQGAREYTEAFFGQGTRLTVV.

The chain uses TRBV25-1 and TRBJ1-1; D is ambiguous. The germline V gene has CDR1 MGHDK and CDR2 SYGVNS. CDR3 size: 12 residues. V was pared by 0 bases and J by 9 bases, with 8 bases between. This chain's CDR3 is CASSEYGEQAFF. The CDR3 coding sequence is TGTGCCAGCAGTGAATATGGGGAGCAAGCTTTCTTT.

This chain links TRBV25-1 with TRBJ2-5; a weak D match, TRBD2 (5 bases). The CDR3 runs 16 residues. Trimming cost V 5 bases and J 3 bases, with 19 bases left between them. Germline CDR1 is MGHDK and CDR2 is SYGVNS. Here the CDR3 DNA reads TGTGCCAGCAGTCGTGGCGGGTTTAAACCCAAAGAGACCCAGTACTTC. The encoded protein is CASSRGGFKPKETQYF.

This chain's CDR3 is CASSPSQGPGELFF. CDR3 bases: TGTGCCAGCAGTCCCTCACAGGGCCCCGGGGAGCTGTTTTTT. The rearrangement links TRBV27 to TRBJ2-2; TRBD1 is a possible D gene (6 bases). The V gene's germline CDR1 is MNHEY and CDR2 SMNVEV (reference sequence). V was trimmed by 5 bases and J by 6 bases, leaving 13 bases between them. The CDR3 length is 14 residues.

J is TRBJ2-3 and V is TRBV28, with TRBD2 matching over 7 bases. With V trimmed by 7 bases and J by 3 bases, 13 bases remained unmatched. Germline V lookup: CDR1 MDHEN, CDR2 SYDVKM. The CDR3 covers 16 residues. The CDR3 DNA reads as TGTGCCAGCACCCACCGAGGCGGGGGAAGGACAGATACGCAGTATTTT. It is translated as CASTHRGGGRTDTQYF.

The chain couples TRBV5-1 to TRBJ2-2; TRBD1 agrees at 9 bases. V trimming: 4 bases; J trimming: 4 bases; junction bases outside the gene matches: 14. CDR1 and CDR2 from the germline V gene are SGHRS and YFSETQ. The CDR3 has 18 amino acids. CDR3 protein: CASSGGYRGRPGTGELFF. CDR3 sequence (DNA): TGCGCCAGCAGCGGGGGATACAGGGGGCGCCCGGGCACCGGGGAGCTGTTTTTT.

The chain combines TRBV5-1 with TRBJ2-3; tentatively, D is TRBD1 (6 bases). The CDR3 covers 14 residues. V was cut by 2 bases and J by 5 bases, with 12 bases left in between. Germline V gene sequence: CDR1 SGHRS, CDR2 YFSETQ. The CDR3 nucleotides are TGCGCCAGCAGCTTTTCCAGGGGAGAAGATACGCAGTATTTT. Its protein product is CASSFSRGEDTQYF.

This clone rates as large. This sequence joins TRBV28 and TRBJ1-2, with 10 bases fitting TRBD1. Germline CDR1 MDHEN, CDR2 SYDVKM. V was clipped by 4 bases and J by 3 bases; unmatched bases: 8. The CDR3 has 16 amino acids. The CDR3 coding sequence is TGTGCCAGCAGTTCTCCGGGACAGGGGTGGGACTATGGCTACACCTTC. Translated, it gives CASSSPGQGWDYGYTF.

This chain connects TRBV5-5 to TRBJ1-1; 9 bases are shared with TRBD1. The CDR3 is 16 residues long. V gave up 0 bases and J gave up 5 bases; unmatched junction bases: 8. CDR1 is SGHKS, CDR2 YYEKEE, per germline (reference sequence). Here the CDR3 DNA reads TGTGCCAGCAGCTTGGTAGCGGGACAGGGAAGGACTGAAGCTTTCTTT. Protein product: CASSLVAGQGRTEAFF.

The V call is TRBV5-6, the J call TRBJ2-5; TRBD1 aligns across 8 bases. There are 13 residues in the CDR3. V shed 5 bases, J shed 4 bases, and the junction held 4 bases outside the gene matches. CDR1 and CDR2 from the germline V gene are SGHDT and YYEEEE. In DNA, the CDR3 is TGTGCCAGCAGATCTACAGGGGGAGAGACCCAGTACTTC. It translates to CASRSTGGETQYF. Full variable domain (missing parts from reference TRBV5-6 and TRBJ2-5): DAGVTQSPTHLIKTRGQQVTLRCSPKSGHDTVSWYQQALGQGPQFIFQYYEEEERQRGNFPDRFSGHQFPNYSSELNVNALLLGDSALYLCASRSTGGETQYFGPGTRLLVL.

The chain couples TRBV27 to TRBJ2-7, with a possible D match to TRBD2 (6 bases). Trimming removed 5 bases from V and 2 bases from J, with 10 bases in between. The CDR3 length is 13 residues. Germline CDR1 reads MNHEY; CDR2 reads SMNVEV (reference sequence). Here the CDR3 DNA reads TGTGCCAGCAGTCCACCGGGGGCCTACGAGCAGTACTTC. Amino acids: CASSPPGAYEQYF.

The V and J genes are TRBV4-1 and TRBJ2-7, with TRBD1 identical over 8 bases. The germline gives CDR1 MGHRA, CDR2 YSYEKL. This CDR3 contains 14 residues. V dropped 4 bases and J dropped 4; count of bases not matched to a gene: 6. CDR3 in amino acids: CASSPRGLSYEQYF. CDR3 sequence (DNA): TGCGCCAGCAGCCCCAGGGGGCTATCTTACGAGCAGTACTTC.

J is TRBJ2-7 and V is TRBV19; D is possibly TRBD1 (5 bases). Germline loops: CDR1 LNHDA, CDR2 SQIVND (reference sequence). The CDR3 totals 12 residues. The ends were cut back, 1 base at V and 6 bases at J, with 7 bases in the middle. DNA of the CDR3: TGTGCCAGTAGTATAGGGGGCAGCGAGCAGTACTTC. It codes for CASSIGGSEQYF.

CDR3 sequence (DNA): TGTGCCAGCATAGCAAACGAGCAGTACTTC. Encoded protein: CASIANEQYF. V gene TRBV25-1 combines with J gene TRBJ2-7; D is unclear. The V gene's germline CDR1 is MGHDK and CDR2 SYGVNS. This CDR3 is built from 10 residues. The V and J ends lost 7 bases and 5 bases respectively, with 6 bases between them.